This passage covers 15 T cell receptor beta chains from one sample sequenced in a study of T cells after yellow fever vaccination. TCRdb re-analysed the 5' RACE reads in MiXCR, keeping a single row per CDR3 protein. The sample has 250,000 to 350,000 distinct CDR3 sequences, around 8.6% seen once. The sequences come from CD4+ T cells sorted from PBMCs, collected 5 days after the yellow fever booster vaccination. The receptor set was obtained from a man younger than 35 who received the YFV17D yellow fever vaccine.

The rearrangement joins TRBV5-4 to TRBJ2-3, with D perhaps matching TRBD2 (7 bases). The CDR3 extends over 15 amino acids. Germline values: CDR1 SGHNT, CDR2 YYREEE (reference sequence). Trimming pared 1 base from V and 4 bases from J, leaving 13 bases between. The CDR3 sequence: CASSLSGGRADTQYF. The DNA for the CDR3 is TGTGCCAGCAGCTTGTCGGGGGGCCGCGCAGATACGCAGTATTTT. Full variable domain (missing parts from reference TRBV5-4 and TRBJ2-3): ETGVTQSPTHLIKTRGQQVTLRCSSQSGHNTVSWYQQALGQGPQFIFQYYREEENGRGNFPPRFSGLQFPNYSSELNVNALELDDSALYLCASSLSGGRADTQYFGPGTRLTVL.

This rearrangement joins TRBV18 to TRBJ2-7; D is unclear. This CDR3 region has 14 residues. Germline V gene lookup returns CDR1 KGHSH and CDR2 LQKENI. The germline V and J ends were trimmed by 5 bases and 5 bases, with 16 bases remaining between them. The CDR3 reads CASSGDQARNEQYF. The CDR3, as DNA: TGTGCCAGCTCAGGGGATCAGGCTCGGAACGAGCAGTACTTC.

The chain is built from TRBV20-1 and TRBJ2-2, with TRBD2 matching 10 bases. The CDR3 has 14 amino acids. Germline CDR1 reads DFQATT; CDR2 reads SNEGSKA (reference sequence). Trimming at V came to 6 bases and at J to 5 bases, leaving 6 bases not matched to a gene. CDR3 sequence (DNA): TGCAGTGCGGCTGGACTAGCGGTTACCGGGGAGCTGTTTTTT. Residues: CSAAGLAVTGELFF.

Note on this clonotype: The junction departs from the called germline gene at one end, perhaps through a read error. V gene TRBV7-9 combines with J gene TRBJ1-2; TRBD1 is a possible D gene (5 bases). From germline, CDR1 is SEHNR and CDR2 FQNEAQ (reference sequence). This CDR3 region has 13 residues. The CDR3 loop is CASSFLSDTPRAF. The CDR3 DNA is TGTGCCAGCAGCTTTCTCTCTGACACTCCCAGGGCCTTC.

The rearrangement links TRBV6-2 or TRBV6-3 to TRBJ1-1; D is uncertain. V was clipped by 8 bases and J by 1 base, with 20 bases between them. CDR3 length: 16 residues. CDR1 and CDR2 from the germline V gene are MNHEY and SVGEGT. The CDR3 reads CASDSLWGIGNTEAFF. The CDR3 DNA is TGTGCCAGCGATTCCCTTTGGGGAATTGGGAACACTGAAGCTTTCTTT.

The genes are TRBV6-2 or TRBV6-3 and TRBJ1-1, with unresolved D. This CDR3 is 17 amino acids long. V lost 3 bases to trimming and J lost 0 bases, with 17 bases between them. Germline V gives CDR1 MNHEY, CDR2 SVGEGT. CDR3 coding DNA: TGTGCCAGCAGTTATTCGTCGGGAGGACTGCTGAACACTGAAGCTTTCTTT. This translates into CASSYSSGGLLNTEAFF.

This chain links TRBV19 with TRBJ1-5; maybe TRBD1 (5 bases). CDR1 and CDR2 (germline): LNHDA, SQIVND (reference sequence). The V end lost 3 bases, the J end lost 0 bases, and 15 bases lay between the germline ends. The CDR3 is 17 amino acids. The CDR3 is CASSILDSRYSNQPQHF. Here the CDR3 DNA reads TGTGCCAGTAGTATTCTTGACAGCAGATATAGCAATCAGCCCCAGCATTTT.

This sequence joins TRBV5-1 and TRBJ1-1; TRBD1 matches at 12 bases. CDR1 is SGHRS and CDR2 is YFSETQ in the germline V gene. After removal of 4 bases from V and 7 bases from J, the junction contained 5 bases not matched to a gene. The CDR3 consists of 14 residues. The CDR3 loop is CASSLGQGAGEAFF. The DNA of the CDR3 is TGCGCCAGCAGCCTGGGACAGGGGGCTGGTGAAGCTTTCTTT.

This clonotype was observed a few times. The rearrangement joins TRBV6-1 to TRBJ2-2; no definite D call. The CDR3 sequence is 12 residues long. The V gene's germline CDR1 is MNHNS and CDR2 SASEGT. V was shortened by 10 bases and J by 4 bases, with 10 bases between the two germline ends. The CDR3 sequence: CATKFSTGELFF. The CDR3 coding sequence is TGTGCCACTAAATTTTCCACCGGGGAGCTGTTTTTT.

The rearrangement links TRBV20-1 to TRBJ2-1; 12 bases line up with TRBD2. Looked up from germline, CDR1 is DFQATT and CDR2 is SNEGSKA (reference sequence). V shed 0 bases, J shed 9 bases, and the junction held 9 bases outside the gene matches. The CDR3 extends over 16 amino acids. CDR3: CSARDRSASGGGEQFF. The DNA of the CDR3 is TGCAGTGCTAGAGATCGCAGTGCTAGCGGGGGGGGTGAGCAGTTCTTC.

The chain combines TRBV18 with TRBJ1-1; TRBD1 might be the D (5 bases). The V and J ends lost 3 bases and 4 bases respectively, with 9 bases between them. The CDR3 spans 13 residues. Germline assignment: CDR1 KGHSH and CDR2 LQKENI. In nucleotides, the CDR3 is TGTGCCAGCTCACCGCACCAGGGCACTGAAGCTTTCTTT. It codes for CASSPHQGTEAFF.

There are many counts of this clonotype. The DNA of the CDR3 is TGTGCCAGTAGTATACGTGTATACTCCTACGAGCAGTACTTC. This sequence encodes CASSIRVYSYEQYF. The rearrangement joins TRBV19 to TRBJ2-7; no definite D call. CDR1 and CDR2 (germline): LNHDA, SQIVND (reference sequence). The CDR3 totals 14 residues. With 2 bases removed from V and 0 bases from J, the gap between germline ends came to 8 bases.

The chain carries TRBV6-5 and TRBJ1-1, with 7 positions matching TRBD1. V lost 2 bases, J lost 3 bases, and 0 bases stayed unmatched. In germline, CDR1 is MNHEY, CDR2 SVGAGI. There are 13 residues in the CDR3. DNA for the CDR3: TGTGCCAGCAGTTACGACAGGGACACTGAAGCTTTCTTT. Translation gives CASSYDRDTEAFF.

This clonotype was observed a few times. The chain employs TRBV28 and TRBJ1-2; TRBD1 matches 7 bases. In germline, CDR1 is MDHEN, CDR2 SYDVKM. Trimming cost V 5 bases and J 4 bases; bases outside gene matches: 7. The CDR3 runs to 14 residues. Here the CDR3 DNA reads TGTGCCAGCAGTAACCGACAGGGAACCTATGGCTACACCTTC. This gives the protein CASSNRQGTYGYTF.

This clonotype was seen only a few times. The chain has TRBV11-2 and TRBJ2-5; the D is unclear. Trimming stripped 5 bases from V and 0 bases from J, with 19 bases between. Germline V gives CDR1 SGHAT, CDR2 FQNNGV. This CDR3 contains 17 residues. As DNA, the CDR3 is TGTGCCAGCAGCCCCCCTGTTTTGGCGATGTACCAAGAGACCCAGTACTTC. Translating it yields CASSPPVLAMYQETQYF.